This TCR beta chain came from a study of response to subunit inactivated influenza vaccine. This clonotype turned up a few times. The length of the CDR3 is 14 residues. The germline CDR1 and CDR2 sequences are LGHNA and YNFKEQ. Trimming pared 0 bases from V and 1 base from J, leaving 7 bases between. TCRdb processed the RT-PCR reads anew with MiXCR; each CDR3 protein has one entry. The repertoire holds about 300,000 distinct CDR3 sequences, with 21% as singletons. V and J are TRBV4-2 and TRBJ2-7, with D unresolved. The receptor was derived from a man between 50 and 70 years old who received an inactivated influenza vaccine. Here the sequenced sample was PBMCs from blood, taken less than 22 months after vaccination. CDR3 coding DNA: TGTGCCAGCAGCCAAGATGACTCGTCCTACGAGCAGTACTTC. This sequence encodes CASSQDDSSYEQYF.